One sample yielded the 5 T cell receptor beta chains listed below, sequenced in a study of beta chain features in type 1 diabetes. Reverse transcription of all isolated RNA meant that expressed TCRB transcripts were sequenced. Only in-frame clones appear in the TCRdb table, and some are missing; sequencing was by immunoSEQ multiplex PCR. The profile covers some 500,000 clones, with about 10% appearing a single time and 0.046% taken by the ten largest. Sequenced input: naive CD4+ T cells from blood. These TCRs come from a woman between 18 and 29 years old in good health.

This clone occurred a few times. This sequence joins TRBV7-2 and TRBJ2-7; D is unclear. The CDR3 is made up of 14 amino acids. The germline V and J ends were trimmed by 1 base and 3 bases, with 10 bases remaining between them. Germline assignment: CDR1 SGHTA and CDR2 FQGNSA. The CDR3: CASSLVNRLYEQYF. The CDR3 region has the DNA TGTGCCAGCAGCTTAGTAAACAGACTCTACGAGCAGTACTTC.

The CDR3, as DNA: TGTGCCACCAGCCTGGGTTTAGCGGGTACCTACGAGCAGTACTTC. Translating it yields CATSLGLAGTYEQYF. The rearrangement links TRBV15 to TRBJ2-7; 7 bases fit TRBD2. This CDR3 comprises 15 residues. CDR1 and CDR2 from the germline V gene are LNHNV and YYDKDF (reference sequence). V shed 5 bases and J 2 bases; nucleotides not matched to a gene: 9.

This clone has only one observation. The chain couples TRBV2 to TRBJ2-7, with D hard to call. Trimming removed 4 bases at V and 5 bases at J, with 12 bases between. Germline V gene sequence: CDR1 SNHLY, CDR2 FYNNEI. The CDR3 sequence is 13 residues long. The CDR3 sequence is CASSGESGDEQYF. The CDR3 nucleotides read TGTGCCAGCAGTGGGGAATCGGGTGACGAGCAGTACTTC.

The rearrangement joins TRBV7-2 to TRBJ2-3, with TRBD1 identical over 9 bases. Germline CDR1 is SGHTA and CDR2 is FQGNSA. The CDR3 is 14 residues long. V lost 5 bases, J lost 1 base, and 1 base stayed unmatched. The CDR3 loop reads CASSTGGGTDTQYF. The CDR3 coding sequence is TGTGCCAGCAGCACAGGGGGCGGCACAGATACGCAGTATTTT.

This clone came up a few times. This chain joins TRBV19 and TRBJ2-3; D is perhaps TRBD1 or TRBD2 (5 bases each). The CDR3 length is 16 residues. Looked up from germline, CDR1 is LNHDA and CDR2 is SQIVND (reference sequence). Deletions cut 6 bases from V and 2 bases from J, with 18 bases between. CDR3 DNA: TGTGCCAGTAGACATTACCGGGACGGAGCCACAGATACGCAGTATTTT. It is translated as CASRHYRDGATDTQYF.